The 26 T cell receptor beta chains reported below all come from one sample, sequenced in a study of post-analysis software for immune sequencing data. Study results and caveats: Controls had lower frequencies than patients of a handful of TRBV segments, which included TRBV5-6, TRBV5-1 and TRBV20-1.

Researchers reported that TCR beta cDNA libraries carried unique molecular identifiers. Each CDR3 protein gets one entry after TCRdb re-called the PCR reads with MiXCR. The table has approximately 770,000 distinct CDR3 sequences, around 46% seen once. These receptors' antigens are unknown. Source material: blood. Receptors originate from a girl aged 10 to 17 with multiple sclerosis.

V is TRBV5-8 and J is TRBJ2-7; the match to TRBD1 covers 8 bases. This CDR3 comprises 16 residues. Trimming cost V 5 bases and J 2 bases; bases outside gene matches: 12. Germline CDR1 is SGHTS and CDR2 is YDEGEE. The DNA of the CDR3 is TGTGCCAGCAGGTTCGGTCTAGGGACAGGCGCCTACGAGCAGTACTTC. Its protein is CASRFGLGTGAYEQYF.

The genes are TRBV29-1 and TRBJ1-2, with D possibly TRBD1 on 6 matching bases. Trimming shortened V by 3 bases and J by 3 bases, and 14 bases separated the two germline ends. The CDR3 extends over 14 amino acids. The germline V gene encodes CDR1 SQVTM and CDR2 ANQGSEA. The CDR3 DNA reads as TGCAGCGTTGATTCGGGGGCGCCGGACTATGGCTACACCTTC. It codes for CSVDSGAPDYGYTF. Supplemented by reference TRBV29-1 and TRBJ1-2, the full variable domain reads SAVISQKPSRDICQRGTSLTIQCQVDSQVTMMFWYRQQPGQSLTLIATANQGSEATYESGFVIDKFPISRPNLTFSTLTVSNMSPEDSSIYLCSVDSGAPDYGYTFGSGTRLTVV.

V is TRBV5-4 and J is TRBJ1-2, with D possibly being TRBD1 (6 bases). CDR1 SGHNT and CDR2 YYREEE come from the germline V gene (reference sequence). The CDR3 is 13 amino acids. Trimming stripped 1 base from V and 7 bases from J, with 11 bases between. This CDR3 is CASSLQGSSGYTF. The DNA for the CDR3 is TGTGCCAGCAGCTTGCAGGGGTCATCTGGCTACACCTTC.

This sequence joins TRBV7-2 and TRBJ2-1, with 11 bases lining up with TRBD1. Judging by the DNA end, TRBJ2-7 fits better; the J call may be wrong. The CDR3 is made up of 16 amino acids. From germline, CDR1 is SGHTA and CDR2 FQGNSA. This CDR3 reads CASTTGPGQGVNEQYF. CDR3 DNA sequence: TGTGCCAGCACGACGGGACCGGGACAGGGGGTCAATGAGCAGTACTTC.

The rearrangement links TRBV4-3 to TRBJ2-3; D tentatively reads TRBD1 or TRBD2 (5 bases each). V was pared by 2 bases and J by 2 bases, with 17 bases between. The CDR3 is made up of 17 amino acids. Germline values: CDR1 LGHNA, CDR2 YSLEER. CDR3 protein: CASSQSLPGPNTDTQYF. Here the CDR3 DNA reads TGCGCCAGCAGCCAAAGCCTACCGGGACCGAACACAGATACGCAGTATTTT.

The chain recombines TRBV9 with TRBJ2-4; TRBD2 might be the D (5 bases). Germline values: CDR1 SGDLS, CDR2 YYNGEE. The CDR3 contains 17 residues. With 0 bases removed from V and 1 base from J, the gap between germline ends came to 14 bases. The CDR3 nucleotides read TGTGCCAGCAGCGTAGCTAGCCCGAGGAGGGCCAAAAACATTCAGTACTTC. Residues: CASSVASPRRAKNIQYF. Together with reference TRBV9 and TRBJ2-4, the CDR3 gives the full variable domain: DSGVTQTPKHLITATGQRVTLRCSPRSGDLSVYWYQQSLDQGLQFLIQYYNGEERAKGNILERFSAQQFPDLHSELNLSSLELGDSALYFCASSVASPRRAKNIQYFGAGTRLSVL.

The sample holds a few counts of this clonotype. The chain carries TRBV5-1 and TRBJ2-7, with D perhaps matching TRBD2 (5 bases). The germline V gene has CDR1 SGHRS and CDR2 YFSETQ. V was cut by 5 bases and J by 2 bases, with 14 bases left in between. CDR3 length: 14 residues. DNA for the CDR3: TGCGCCAGCAGTACTAGGCAATTTCCCTACGAGCAGTACTTC. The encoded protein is CASSTRQFPYEQYF.

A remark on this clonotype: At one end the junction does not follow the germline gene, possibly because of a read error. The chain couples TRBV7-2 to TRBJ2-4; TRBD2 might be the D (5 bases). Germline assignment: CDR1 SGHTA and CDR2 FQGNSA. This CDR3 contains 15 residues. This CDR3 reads CASSLGWEPKNIQYF. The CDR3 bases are TGTGCCAGCAGTTTAGGGTGGGAGCCAAAAAACATTCAGTACTTC.

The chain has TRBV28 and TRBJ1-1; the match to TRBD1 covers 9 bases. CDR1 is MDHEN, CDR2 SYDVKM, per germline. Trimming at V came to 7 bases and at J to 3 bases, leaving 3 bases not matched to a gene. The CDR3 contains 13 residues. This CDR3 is CASTRDRDTEAFF. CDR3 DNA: TGTGCCAGCACCCGGGACAGGGACACTGAAGCTTTCTTT. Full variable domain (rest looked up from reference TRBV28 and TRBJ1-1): DVKVTQSSRYLVKRTGEKVFLECVQDMDHENMFWYRQDPGLGLRLIYFSYDVKMKEKGDIPEGYSVSREKKERFSLILESASTNQTSMYLCASTRDRDTEAFFGQGTRLTVV.

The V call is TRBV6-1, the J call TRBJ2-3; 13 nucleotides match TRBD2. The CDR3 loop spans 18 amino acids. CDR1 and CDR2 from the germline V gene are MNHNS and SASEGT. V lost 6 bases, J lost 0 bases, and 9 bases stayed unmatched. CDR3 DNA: TGTGCCAGCAGCTTCATTGGACTAGCGGGGGATAGCACAGATACGCAGTATTTT. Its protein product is CASSFIGLAGDSTDTQYF.

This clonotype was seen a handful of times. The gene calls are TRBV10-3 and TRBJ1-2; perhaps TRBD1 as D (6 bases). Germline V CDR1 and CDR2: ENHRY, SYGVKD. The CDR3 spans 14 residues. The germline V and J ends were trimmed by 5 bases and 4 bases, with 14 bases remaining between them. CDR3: CAISPGDRSYGYTF. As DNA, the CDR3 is TGTGCCATCAGTCCAGGGGATCGGAGCTATGGCTACACCTTC.

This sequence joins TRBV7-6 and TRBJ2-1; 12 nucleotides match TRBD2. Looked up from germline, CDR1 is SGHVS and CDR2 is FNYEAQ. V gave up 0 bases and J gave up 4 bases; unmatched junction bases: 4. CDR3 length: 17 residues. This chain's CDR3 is CASSLAWGTSGYNEQFF. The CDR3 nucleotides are TGTGCCAGCAGCTTAGCCTGGGGGACTAGCGGGTACAATGAGCAGTTCTTC.

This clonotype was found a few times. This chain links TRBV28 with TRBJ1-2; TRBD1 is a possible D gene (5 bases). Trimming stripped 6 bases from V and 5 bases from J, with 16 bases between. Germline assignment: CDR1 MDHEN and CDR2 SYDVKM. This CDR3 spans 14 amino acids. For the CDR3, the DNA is TGTGCCAGCAGCCGCGGGGGGGTCGGTTATGGCTACACCTTC. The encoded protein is CASSRGGVGYGYTF.

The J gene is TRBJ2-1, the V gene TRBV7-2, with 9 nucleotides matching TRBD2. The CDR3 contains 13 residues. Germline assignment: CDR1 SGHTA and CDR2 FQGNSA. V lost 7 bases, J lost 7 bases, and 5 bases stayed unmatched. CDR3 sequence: CASNSGRENEQFF. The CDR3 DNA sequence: TGTGCCAGCAATAGCGGGAGAGAAAATGAGCAGTTCTTC. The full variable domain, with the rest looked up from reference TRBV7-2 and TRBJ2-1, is GAGVSQSPSNKVTEKGKDVELRCDPISGHTALYWYRQSLGQGLEFLIYFQGNSAPDKSGLPSDRFSAERTGGSVSTLTIQRTQQEDSAVYLCASNSGRENEQFFGPGTRLTVL.

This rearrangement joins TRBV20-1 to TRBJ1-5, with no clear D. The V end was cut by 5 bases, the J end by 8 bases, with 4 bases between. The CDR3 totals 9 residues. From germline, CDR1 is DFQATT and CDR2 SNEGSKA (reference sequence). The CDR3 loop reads CSAGEPQHF. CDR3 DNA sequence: TGCAGTGCTGGCGAGCCCCAGCATTTT.

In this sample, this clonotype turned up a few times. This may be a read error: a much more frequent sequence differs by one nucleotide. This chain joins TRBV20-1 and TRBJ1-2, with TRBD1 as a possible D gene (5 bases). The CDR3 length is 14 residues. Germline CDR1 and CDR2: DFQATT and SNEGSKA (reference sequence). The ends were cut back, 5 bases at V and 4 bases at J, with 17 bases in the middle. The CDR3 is CSAGAPGEPYGYTF. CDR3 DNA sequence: TGCAGTGCTGGAGCTCCGGGGGAGCCCTATGGCTACACCTTC.

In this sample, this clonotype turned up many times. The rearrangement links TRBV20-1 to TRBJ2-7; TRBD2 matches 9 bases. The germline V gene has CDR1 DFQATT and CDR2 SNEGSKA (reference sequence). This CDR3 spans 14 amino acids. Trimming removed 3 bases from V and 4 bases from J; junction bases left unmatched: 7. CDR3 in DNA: TGCAGTGCTAGGGGGCGGGAGGGCCTTTACGAGCAGTACTTC. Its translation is CSARGREGLYEQYF.

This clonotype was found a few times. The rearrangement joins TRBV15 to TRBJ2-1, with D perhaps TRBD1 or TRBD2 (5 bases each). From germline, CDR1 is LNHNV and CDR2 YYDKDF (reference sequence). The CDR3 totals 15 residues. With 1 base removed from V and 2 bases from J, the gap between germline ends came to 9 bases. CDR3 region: CATSRGGFTYNEQFF. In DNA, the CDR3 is TGTGCCACCAGCAGAGGGGGGTTCACCTACAATGAGCAGTTCTTC.

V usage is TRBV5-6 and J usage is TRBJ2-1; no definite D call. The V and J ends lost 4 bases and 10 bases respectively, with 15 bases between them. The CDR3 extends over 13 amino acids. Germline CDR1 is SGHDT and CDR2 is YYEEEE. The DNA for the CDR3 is TGTGCCAGCAGCCGTCGCCCAACTGTGGAGCAGTTCTTC. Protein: CASSRRPTVEQFF.

This CDR3 reads CSARSGITNEKLFF. As DNA, the CDR3 is TGCAGTGCTCGATCAGGGATTACTAATGAAAAACTGTTTTTT. The chain links TRBV20-1 to TRBJ1-4; tentative D call: TRBD1 (5 bases). CDR3 length equals 14 residues. In germline, CDR1 is DFQATT, CDR2 SNEGSKA (reference sequence). The ends were cut back, 5 bases at V and 2 bases at J, with 12 bases in the middle.

The DNA for the CDR3 is TGTGCCAGCAGCTTAGCTAGCGCCAACTCCCTACCCTACGAGCAGTACTTC. Translating it yields CASSLASANSLPYEQYF. V and J are TRBV27 and TRBJ2-7; D might be TRBD2 (6 bases). V lost 6 bases to trimming and J lost 2 bases, with 23 bases between them. Germline CDR1 is MNHEY and CDR2 is SMNVEV (reference sequence). The CDR3 loop spans 17 amino acids.

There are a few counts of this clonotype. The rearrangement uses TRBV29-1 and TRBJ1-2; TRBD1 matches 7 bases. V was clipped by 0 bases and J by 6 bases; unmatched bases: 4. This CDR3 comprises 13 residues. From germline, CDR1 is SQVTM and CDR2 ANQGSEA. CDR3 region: CSVEDIQGHGYTF. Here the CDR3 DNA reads TGCAGCGTTGAAGATATACAGGGGCATGGCTACACCTTC.

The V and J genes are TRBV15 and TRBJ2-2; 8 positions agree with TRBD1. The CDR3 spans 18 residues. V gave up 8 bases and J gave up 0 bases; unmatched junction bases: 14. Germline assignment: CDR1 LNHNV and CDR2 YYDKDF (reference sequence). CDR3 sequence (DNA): TGTGCCACCCGAACAAGGACAGGGACCCTCGCGAACACCGGGGAGCTGTTTTTT. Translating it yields CATRTRTGTLANTGELFF.

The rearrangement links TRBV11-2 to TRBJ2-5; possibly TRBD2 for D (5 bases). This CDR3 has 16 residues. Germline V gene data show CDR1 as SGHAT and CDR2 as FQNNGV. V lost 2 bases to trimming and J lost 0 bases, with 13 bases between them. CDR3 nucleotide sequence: TGTGCCAGCAGCTTAATGGGTCCGGGGTACCAAGAGACCCAGTACTTC. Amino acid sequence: CASSLMGPGYQETQYF.

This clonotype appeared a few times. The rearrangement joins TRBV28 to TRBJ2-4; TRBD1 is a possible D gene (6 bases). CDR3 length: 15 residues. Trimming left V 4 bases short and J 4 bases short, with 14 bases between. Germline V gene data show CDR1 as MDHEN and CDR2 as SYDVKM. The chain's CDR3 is CASSSLQGRKNIQYF. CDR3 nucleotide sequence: TGTGCCAGCAGTTCCCTACAGGGTCGGAAAAACATTCAGTACTTC.

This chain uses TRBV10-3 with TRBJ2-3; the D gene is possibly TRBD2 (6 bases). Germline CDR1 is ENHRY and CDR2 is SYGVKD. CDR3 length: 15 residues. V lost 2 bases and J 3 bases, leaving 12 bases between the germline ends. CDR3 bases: TGTGCCATCAGTGAGCTTGGGACTCATACAGATACGCAGTATTTT. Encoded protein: CAISELGTHTDTQYF.